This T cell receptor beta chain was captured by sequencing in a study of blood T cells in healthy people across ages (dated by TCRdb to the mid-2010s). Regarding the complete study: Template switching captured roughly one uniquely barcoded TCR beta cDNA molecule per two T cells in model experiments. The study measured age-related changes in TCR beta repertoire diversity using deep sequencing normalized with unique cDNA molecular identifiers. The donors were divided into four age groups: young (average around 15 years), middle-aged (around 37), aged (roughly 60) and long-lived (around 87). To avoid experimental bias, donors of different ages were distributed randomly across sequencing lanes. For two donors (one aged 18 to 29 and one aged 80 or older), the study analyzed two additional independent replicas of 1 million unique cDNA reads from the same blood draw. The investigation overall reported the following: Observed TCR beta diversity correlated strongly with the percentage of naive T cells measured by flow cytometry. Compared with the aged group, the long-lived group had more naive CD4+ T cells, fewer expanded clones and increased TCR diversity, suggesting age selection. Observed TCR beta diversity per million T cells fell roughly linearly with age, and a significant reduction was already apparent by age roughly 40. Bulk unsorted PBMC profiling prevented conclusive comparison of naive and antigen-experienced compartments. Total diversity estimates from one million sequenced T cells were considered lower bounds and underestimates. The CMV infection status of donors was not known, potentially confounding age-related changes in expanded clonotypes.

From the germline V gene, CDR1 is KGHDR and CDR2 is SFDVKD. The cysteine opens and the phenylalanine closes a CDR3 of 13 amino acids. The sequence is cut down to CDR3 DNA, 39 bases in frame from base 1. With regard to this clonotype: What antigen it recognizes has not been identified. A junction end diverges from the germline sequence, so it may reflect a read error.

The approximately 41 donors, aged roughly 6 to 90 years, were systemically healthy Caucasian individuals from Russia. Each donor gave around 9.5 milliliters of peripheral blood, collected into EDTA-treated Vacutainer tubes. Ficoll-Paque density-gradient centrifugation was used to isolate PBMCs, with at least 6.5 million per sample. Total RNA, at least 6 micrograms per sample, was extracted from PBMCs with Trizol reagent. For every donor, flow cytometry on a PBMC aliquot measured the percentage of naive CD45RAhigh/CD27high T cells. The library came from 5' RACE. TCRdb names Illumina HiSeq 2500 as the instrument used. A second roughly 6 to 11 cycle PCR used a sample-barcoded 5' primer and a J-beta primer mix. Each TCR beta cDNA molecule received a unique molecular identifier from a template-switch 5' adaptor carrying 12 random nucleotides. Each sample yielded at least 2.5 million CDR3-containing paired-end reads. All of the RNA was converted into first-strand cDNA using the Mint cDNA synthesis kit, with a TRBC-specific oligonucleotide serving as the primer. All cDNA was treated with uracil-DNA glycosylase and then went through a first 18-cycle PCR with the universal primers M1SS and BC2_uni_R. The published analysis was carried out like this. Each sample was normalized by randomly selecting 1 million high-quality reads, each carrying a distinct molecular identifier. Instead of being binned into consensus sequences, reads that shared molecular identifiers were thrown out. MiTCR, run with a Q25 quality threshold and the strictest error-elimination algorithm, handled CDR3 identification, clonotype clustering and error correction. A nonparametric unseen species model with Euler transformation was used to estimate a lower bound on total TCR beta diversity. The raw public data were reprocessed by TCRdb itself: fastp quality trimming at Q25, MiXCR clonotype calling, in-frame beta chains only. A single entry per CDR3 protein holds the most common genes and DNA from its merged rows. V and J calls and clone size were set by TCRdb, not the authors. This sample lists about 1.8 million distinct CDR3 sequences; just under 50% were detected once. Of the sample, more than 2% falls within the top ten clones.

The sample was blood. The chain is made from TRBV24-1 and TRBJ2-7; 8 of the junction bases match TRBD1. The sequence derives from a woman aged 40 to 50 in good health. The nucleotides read TGTGCCACCCGGGGACAGGATACCTACGGGCAGTACTTC. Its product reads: CATRGQDTYGQYF.